This T cell receptor beta chain was recorded in a study of cytomegalovirus exposure and HLA in healthy donors. Only a few counts were recorded for this clone. Amplification used 60 Vbeta primers and 13 Jbeta primers. Generated by immunoSEQ multiplex PCR, the TCRdb table keeps only in-frame clones and is missing some. The sample includes roughly 140,000 clones, about 70% of them seen just once. Trimming removed 1 base from V and 8 bases from J, with 12 bases in between. This CDR3 has 14 residues. The germline V gene has CDR1 SGHTA and CDR2 FQGTGA. The sequenced sample consisted of PBMCs. The TCR comes from a man between 18 and 29 years old in good health and CMV-seronegative. V gene TRBV7-3 combines with J gene TRBJ2-1, with D hard to call. As DNA, the CDR3 is TGTGCCAGCAGCTTAATGGGCGTCGGCGATGAGCAGTTCTTC. Translated, it gives CASSLMGVGDEQFF.